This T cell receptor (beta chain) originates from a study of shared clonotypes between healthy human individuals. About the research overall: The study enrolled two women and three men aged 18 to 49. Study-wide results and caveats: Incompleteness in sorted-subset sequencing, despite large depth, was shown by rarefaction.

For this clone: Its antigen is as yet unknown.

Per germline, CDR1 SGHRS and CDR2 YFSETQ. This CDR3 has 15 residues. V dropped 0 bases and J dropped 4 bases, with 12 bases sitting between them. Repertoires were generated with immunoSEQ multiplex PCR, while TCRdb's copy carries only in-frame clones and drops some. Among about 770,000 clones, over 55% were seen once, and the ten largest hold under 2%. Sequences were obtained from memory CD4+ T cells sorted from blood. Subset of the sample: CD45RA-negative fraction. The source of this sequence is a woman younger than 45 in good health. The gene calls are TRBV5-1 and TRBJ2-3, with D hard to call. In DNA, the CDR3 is TGCGCCAGCAGCTTGGGGACCGACCAGGCAGATACGCAGTATTTT. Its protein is CASSLGTDQADTQYF.